This T cell receptor beta chain was sequenced for a study of cytomegalovirus exposure and HLA in healthy donors. Study-level points and caveats: In a later analysis, a missense DCLRE1C variant was linked to TCR beta V- and J-gene trimming. Prediction of most subjects' HLA-A and HLA-B alleles by TCR beta sequences was reportedly accurate. Certain indistinguishable V segments, among them TRBV6-2 and TRBV6-3, were excluded.

A word on this clone: The antigen is undetermined. The junction departs from the called germline gene at one end, perhaps through a read error.

CDR1 and CDR2 from the germline V gene are LNHDA and SQIVND (reference sequence). The CDR3 extends over 16 amino acids. The PCR employed 60 Vbeta primers together with 13 Jbeta primers. Sequencing used immunoSEQ multiplex PCR; TCRdb keeps in-frame clones, though not all of them. The repertoire has 150,000 to 170,000 clones, 65% to 75% of them found once; the top ten carry 2.1%. The sequence was obtained from a man aged 25-40 years in good health and CMV-seronegative. The chain links TRBV19 to TRBJ1-5; 7 bases match TRBD1. Material for sequencing was PBMCs. CDR3 in amino acids: CASSSILQGSRQPQNF. CDR3 DNA sequence: TGTGCCAGTAGTAGCATCCTACAGGGGTCCCGGCAGCCCCAGAATTTT.